Listed below are T cell receptor beta chains from one sample, sequenced in a study of blood T cell repertoires in COVID-19. Profiled with immunoSEQ multiplex PCR; TCRdb holds only in-frame clones, not every one. This table has more than 200,000 clones, around 80% appearing once. Input material: peripheral blood. These receptors all stem from a man between 60 and 75 years old with acute or convalescent COVID-19. Both conserved end residues are trimmed from each CDR3.

v_call cdr3_length cdr3_aa
TRBV4-2 16 ASSQEVSWTSRHNEQF
TRBV7-6 12 ASSVDRGPYEQY
TRBV9 13 ASSARDRAYNEQF
TRBV7-8 13 ASSRRGSSGNTIY
TRBV3-1/TRBV3-2 14 ASSQDQPGSNQPQH
TRBV7-6 12 ASSPGLEAYEQY
TRBV19 12 ASSPSRPNYGYT
TRBV12-3/TRBV12-4 11 ASSVRENTEAF
TRBV4-3 15 ASSQDPSGSAQETQY
TRBV29-1 12 SVAISGGKDTQY
TRBV7-2 12 ASSLVGQQYEQY
TRBV10-2 13 ASRGTGRVGTEAF
TRBV5-1 14 ASSLGGDSSGNTIY
TRBV5-1 12 ASRAGQGHEKLF
TRBV4-2 14 ASSQDLASGAYEQY
TRBV2 12 ASNLAVNTGELF
TRBV9 13 ASSDPGQGNTEAF
TRBV7-8 15 ASRERMGGGPYNEQF
TRBV5-1 13 ASSGRGQMNTEAF
TRBV15 12 ATSRDRRAEKLF
TRBV2 12 ASVYDRGGYEQY
TRBV3-1/TRBV3-2 15 ASSQVYGKTAQETQY
TRBV27 11 ASSFGNTGELF
TRBV6-5 11 ASSYDMGAEAF
TRBV6-5 14 ASSYAYRVAGYGYT
TRBV6-5 9 ASSLSNEQF
TRBV7-2 13 ASRPGREATRKKY
TRBV7-6 14 ASSRNGGTGREKLF
TRBV4-3 12 ASSQDRELYGYT
TRBV6-5 13 ASSYHRGRPGELF
TRBV7-6 15 ASSFGLAGGSTDTQY
TRBV27 10 ASGTGLYEQY
TRBV5-4 11 ASSTRELGELF
TRBV6-1 14 ASSEPPGNRANEQF
TRBV4-2 13 ASSQDPGGAGELF
TRBV20-1 14 SASRVAYLSTDTQY
TRBV4-3 14 ASSQDVTASSYEQY
TRBV6-5 13 ASTLAPLGQGIQY
TRBV4-2 12 ASSQLGLGAEQY
TRBV7-8 13 ASSKLAVSYNEQF
TRBV19 14 ASSHLPGTSRKTQY
TRBV5-1 13 ASRVGGPNTGELF
TRBV13 12 ASSLVSGLVEQY
TRBV3-1/TRBV3-2 13 ASSLGTGANSPLH
TRBV6-5 12 ASSPGQAHYGYT
TRBV28 13 ASSKPGLAQETQY
TRBV19 12 ASSTIDRGYEQY
TRBV6-5 13 ASSYSTGESQPQH
TRBV30 9 AWSVVAGIA
TRBV3-1/TRBV3-2 12 ASSQRRARETQY
TRBV6-5 12 ASSTSWDSYGYT
TRBV7-9 12 ASSLADWRSEAF
TRBV2 13 ASSVQGANTGELF
TRBV29-1 9 SVGEGETQY
TRBV4-3 13 ASSHHGQGDYGYT
TRBV19 11 ASSRQLENTIY
TRBV3-1/TRBV3-2 12 ASSFRGGNQPQH
TRBV27 11 ASRLSPGVEQY
TRBV6-5 10 ASSSDRVEQY